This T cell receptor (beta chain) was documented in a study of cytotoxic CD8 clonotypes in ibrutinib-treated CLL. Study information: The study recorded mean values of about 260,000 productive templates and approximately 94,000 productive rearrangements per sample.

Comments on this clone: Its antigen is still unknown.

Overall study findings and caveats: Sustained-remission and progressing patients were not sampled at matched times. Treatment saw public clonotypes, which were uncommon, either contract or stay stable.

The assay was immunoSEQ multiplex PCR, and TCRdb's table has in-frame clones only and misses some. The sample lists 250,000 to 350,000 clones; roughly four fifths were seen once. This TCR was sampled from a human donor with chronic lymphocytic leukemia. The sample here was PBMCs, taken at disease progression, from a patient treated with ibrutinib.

The CDR3 sequence: CASSRTGFGSPLHF. The CDR3 DNA is TGTGCCAGCAGCCGAACAGGGTTTGGTTCACCCCTCCACTTT. This sequence joins TRBV7-9 and TRBJ1-6; the D gene is possibly TRBD1 (6 bases). This CDR3 is built from 14 residues. V was trimmed by 5 bases and J by 9 bases, leaving 14 bases between them. In germline, CDR1 is SEHNR, CDR2 FQNEAQ (reference sequence).